One sample yielded the 6 T cell receptor beta chains listed below, sequenced in a study of cytomegalovirus exposure and HLA in healthy donors. Vbeta (60) and Jbeta (13) primers were used in the PCR. Sequencing was performed with immunoSEQ multiplex PCR; in TCRdb, only in-frame clones are kept and a portion is missing. The sample has approximately 220,000 clones, approximately 82% seen once. The sequencing input was PBMCs. All receptors derive from a man aged 18 to 29 in good health and CMV-seronegative.

This sequence joins TRBV29-1 and TRBJ2-1, with D possibly matching TRBD2 (6 bases). The CDR3 totals 14 residues. The germline V and J ends were trimmed by 3 bases and 4 bases, with 13 bases remaining between them. Germline CDR1 is SQVTM and CDR2 is ANQGSEA. DNA for the CDR3: TGCAGCGTTGAGGGGCTAGCGAGTTACAATGAGCAGTTCTTC. Its translation is CSVEGLASYNEQFF.

The chain employs TRBV5-1 and TRBJ2-7; TRBD1 agrees at 7 bases. Looked up from germline, CDR1 is SGHRS and CDR2 is YFSETQ. This CDR3 spans 13 amino acids. V dropped 5 bases and J dropped 2; count of bases not matched to a gene: 4. The CDR3 loop reads CASRQGTTYEQYF. The CDR3 DNA follows: TGCGCCAGCAGACAGGGGACGACCTACGAGCAGTACTTC.

The CDR3 bases are TGTGCCAGCAGCCCTCGGACTGAGCTTATCGGCACCGGGGAGCTGTTTTTT. Encoded protein: CASSPRTELIGTGELFF. The genes are TRBV5-5 and TRBJ2-2; possibly TRBD2 for D (5 bases). CDR1 and CDR2 from the germline V gene are SGHKS and YYEKEE (reference sequence). Between the trimmed V and J ends, which lost 4 bases and 4 bases, there was a span of 20 bases. The CDR3 contains 17 residues.

This clone was seen a handful of times. DNA of the CDR3: TGTGCCAGCAGTGAACAGGTCGCGGGGGAGCAGTACTTC. This codes for CASSEQVAGEQYF. The chain employs TRBV6-1 and TRBJ2-7; D may be TRBD2 (6 bases). This CDR3 is built from 13 residues. Germline V gives CDR1 MNHNS, CDR2 SASEGT. The V end lost 2 bases, the J end lost 7 bases, and 12 bases lay between the germline ends.

The chain joins TRBV30 to TRBJ2-5; D not certain. Germline CDR1 reads GTSNPN; CDR2 reads SVGIG (reference sequence). The V gene lost 3 bases and the J gene lost 5 bases, with 10 bases spanning the gap. The CDR3 length is 12 residues. As DNA, the CDR3 is TGTGCCTGGAGGGGCCAGACGGAGACCCAGTACTTC. It codes for CAWRGQTETQYF. The variable domain in full, with the rest retrieved from reference TRBV30 and TRBJ2-5, is SQTIHQWPATLVQPVGSPLSLECTVEGTSNPNLYWYRQAAGRGLQLLFYSVGIGQISSEVPQNLSASRPQDRQFILSSKKLLLSDSGFYLCAWRGQTETQYFGPGTRLLVL.

CDR3 sequence: CASRPSSGTRYEQYF. The CDR3 DNA follows: TGTGCCAGCAGACCATCCAGCGGGACGAGATACGAGCAGTACTTC. The rearrangement uses TRBV28 and TRBJ2-7, with 7 bases that match TRBD2. Germline CDR1 and CDR2: MDHEN and SYDVKM. This CDR3 is 15 amino acids long. Trimming took 6 bases from V and 4 from J; bases not matched to a gene: 12.